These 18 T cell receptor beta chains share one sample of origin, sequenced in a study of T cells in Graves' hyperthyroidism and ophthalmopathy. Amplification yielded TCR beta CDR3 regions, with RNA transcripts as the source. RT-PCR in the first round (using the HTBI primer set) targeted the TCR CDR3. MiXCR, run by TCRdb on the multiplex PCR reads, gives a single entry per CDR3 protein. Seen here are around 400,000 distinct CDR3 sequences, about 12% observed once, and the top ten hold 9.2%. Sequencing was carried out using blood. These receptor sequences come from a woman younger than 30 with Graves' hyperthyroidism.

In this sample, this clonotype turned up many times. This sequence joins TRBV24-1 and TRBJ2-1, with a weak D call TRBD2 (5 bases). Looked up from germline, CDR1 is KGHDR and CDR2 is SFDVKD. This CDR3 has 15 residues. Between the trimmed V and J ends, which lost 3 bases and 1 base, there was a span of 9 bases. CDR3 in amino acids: CATSDVSGSYNEQFF. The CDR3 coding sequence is TGTGCCACCAGTGATGTTTCGGGGTCCTACAATGAGCAGTTCTTC.

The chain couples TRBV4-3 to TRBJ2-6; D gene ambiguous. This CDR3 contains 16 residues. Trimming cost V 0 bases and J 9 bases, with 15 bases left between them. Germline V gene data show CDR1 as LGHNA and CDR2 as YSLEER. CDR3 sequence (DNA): TGCGCCAGCAGCCAAGATCAGGCGGTGGCGGACAACGTCCTGACTTTC. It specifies CASSQDQAVADNVLTF.

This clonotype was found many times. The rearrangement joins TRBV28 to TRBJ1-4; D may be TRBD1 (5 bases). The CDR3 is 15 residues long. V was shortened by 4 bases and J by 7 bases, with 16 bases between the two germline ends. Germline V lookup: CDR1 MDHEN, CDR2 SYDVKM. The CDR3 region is CASSSPQGIGEKLFF. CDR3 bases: TGTGCCAGCAGTTCCCCTCAGGGTATAGGTGAAAAACTGTTTTTT. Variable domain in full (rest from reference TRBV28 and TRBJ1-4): DVKVTQSSRYLVKRTGEKVFLECVQDMDHENMFWYRQDPGLGLRLIYFSYDVKMKEKGDIPEGYSVSREKKERFSLILESASTNQTSMYLCASSSPQGIGEKLFFGSGTQLSVL.

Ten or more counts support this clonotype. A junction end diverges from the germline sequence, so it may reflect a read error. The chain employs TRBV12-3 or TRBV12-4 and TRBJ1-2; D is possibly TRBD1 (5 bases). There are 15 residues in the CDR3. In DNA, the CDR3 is TGTGCCAGCAGTTTAGTAGACAGCAATAACTACGGCTACACCTTC. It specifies CASSLVDSNNYGYTF.

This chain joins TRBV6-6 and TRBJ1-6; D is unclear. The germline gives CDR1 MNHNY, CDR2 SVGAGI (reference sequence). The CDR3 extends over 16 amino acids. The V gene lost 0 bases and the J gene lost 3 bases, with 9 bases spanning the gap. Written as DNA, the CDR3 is TGTGCCAGCAGTTACTCTTTGCAAAACTATAATTCACCCCTCCACTTT. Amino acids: CASSYSLQNYNSPLHF.

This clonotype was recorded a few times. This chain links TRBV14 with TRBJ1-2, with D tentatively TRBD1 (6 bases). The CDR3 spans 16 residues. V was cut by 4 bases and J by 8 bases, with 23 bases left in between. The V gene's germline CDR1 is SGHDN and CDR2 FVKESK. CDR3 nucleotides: TGTGCCAGCAGCCGACAAACAGGGTCGGTATTCGGGGGCTACACCTTC. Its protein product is CASSRQTGSVFGGYTF.

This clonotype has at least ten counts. CDR3 nucleotide sequence: TGTGCCACCAGCAAAGGAGGAACAGGGGGCGAGCAGTACTTC. This encodes CATSKGGTGGEQYF. This chain connects TRBV15 to TRBJ2-7, with 8 bases aligning to TRBD1. Trimming took 4 bases from V and 6 from J; bases not matched to a gene: 8. The CDR3 is made up of 14 amino acids. Germline CDR1 is LNHNV and CDR2 is YYDKDF (reference sequence).

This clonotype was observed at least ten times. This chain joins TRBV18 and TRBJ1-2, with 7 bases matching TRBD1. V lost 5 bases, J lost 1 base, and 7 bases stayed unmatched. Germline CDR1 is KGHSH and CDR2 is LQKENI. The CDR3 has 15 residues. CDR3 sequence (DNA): TGTGCCAGCTCAGAAGAGGGACAGAATAACTATGGCTACACCTTC. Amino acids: CASSEEGQNNYGYTF.

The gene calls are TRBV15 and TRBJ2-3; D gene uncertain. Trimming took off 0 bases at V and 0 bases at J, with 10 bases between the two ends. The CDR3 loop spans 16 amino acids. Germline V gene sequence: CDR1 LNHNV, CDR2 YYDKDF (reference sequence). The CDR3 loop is CATSRDRHPSTDTQYF. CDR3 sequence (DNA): TGTGCCACCAGCAGAGATCGGCACCCTAGCACAGATACGCAGTATTTT.

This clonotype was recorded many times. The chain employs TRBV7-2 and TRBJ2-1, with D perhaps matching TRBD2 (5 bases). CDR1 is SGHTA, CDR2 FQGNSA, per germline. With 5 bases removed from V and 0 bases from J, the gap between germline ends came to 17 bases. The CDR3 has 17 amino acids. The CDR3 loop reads CASSKVTTLSSYNEQFF. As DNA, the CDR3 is TGTGCCAGCAGCAAAGTGACTACCCTGAGCTCCTACAATGAGCAGTTCTTC.

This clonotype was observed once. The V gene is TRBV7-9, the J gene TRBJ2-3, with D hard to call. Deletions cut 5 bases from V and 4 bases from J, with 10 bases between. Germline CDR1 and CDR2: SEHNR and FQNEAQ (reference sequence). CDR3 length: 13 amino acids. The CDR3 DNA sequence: TGTGCCAGCAGCGAGTCACGCGCAGATACGCAGTATTTT. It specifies CASSESRADTQYF.

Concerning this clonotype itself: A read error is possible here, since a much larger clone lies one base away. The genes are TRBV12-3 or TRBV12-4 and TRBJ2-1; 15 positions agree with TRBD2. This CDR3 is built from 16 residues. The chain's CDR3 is CTSSPDGLAGGIEQFF. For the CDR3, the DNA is TGTACCAGCAGTCCCGACGGACTAGCGGGAGGGATTGAGCAGTTCTTC.

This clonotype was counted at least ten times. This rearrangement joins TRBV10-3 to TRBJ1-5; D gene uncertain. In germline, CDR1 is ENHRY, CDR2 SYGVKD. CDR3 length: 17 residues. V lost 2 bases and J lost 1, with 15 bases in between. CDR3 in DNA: TGTGCCATCAGTGAGAGGGCAGGCCGAGGGAGCAATCAGCCCCAGCATTTT. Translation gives CAISERAGRGSNQPQHF.

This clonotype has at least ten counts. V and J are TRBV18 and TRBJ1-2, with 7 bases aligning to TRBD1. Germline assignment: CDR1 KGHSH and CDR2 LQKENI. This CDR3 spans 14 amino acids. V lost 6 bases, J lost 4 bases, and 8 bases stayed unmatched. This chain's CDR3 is CASSAGTDFYGYTF. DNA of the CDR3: TGTGCCAGCTCTGCCGGGACAGACTTCTATGGCTACACCTTC.

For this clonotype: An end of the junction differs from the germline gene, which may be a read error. The CDR3 loop reads CASSLGTGTYTETFF. The CDR3 DNA is TGTGCCAGCAGCTTGGGGACAGGGACGTACACTGAAACTTTCTTT. The V gene is TRBV5-8, the J gene TRBJ1-1; TRBD1 aligns across 8 bases. This CDR3 is built from 15 residues. Germline assignment: CDR1 SGHTS and CDR2 YDEGEE.

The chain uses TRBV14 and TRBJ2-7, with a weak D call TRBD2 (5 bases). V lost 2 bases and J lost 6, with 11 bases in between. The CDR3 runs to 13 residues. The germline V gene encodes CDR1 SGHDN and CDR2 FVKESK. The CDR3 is CASSQKRPGEQYF. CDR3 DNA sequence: TGTGCCAGCAGCCAAAAGCGGCCGGGCGAGCAGTACTTC. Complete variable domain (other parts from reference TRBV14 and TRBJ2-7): EAGVTQFPSHSVIEKGQTVTLRCDPISGHDNLYWYRRVMGKEIKFLLHFVKESKQDESGMPNNRFLAERTGGTYSTLKVQPAELEDSGVYFCASSQKRPGEQYFGPGTRLTVT.

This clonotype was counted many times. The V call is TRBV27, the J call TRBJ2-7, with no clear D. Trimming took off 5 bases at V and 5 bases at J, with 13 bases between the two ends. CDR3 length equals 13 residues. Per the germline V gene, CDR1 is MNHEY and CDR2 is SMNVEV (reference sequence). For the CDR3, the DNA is TGTGCCAGCAGTCCGGGTTCATGGAACGAGCAGTACTTC. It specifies CASSPGSWNEQYF.

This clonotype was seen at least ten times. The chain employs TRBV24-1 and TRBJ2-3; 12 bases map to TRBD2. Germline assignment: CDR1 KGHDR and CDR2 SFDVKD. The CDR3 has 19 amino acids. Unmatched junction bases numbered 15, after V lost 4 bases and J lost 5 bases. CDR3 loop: CATSETSGSASINGDTQYF. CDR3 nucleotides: TGTGCCACCAGTGAGACTAGCGGGAGTGCCTCCATAAACGGAGATACGCAGTATTTT.